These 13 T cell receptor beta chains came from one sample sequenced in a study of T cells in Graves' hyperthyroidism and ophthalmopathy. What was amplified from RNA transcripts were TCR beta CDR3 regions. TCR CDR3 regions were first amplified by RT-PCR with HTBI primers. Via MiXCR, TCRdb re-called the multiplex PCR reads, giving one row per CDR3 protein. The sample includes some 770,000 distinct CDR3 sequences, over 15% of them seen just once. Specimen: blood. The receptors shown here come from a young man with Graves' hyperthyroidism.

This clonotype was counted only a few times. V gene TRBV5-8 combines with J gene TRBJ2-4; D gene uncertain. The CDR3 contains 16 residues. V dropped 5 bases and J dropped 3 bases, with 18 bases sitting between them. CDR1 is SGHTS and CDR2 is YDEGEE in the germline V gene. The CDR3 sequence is CASSYEVRQFKNIQYF. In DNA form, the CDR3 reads TGTGCCAGCAGTTACGAAGTGAGACAATTCAAAAACATTCAGTACTTC. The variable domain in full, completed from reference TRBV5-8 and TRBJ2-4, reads EAGVTQSPTHLIKTRGQQATLRCSPISGHTSVYWYQQALGLGLQFLLWYDEGEERNRGNFPPRFSGRQFPNYSSELNVNALELEDSALYLCASSYEVRQFKNIQYFGAGTRLSVL.

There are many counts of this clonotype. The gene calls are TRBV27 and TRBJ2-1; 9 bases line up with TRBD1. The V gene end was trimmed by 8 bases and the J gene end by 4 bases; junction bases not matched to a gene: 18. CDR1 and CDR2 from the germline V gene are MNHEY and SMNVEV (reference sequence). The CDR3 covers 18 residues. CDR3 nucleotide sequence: TGTGCCAGCGTTGCGACAGGGGGTGAGGGAGGACCGTACAATGAGCAGTTCTTC. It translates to CASVATGGEGGPYNEQFF.

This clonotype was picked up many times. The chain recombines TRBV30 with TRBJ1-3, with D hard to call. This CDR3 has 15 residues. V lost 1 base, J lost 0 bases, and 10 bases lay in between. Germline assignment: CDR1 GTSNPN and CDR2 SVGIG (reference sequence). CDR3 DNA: TGTGCCTGGAGTGAAGGACTATCCTCTGGAAACACCATATATTTT. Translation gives CAWSEGLSSGNTIYF.

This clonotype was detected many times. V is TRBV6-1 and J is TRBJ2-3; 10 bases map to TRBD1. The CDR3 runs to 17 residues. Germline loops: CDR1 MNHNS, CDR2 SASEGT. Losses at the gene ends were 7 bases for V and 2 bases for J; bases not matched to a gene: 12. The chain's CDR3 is CASNQEGTGVHTDTQYF. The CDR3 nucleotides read TGTGCCAGCAACCAAGAAGGGACAGGGGTCCACACAGATACGCAGTATTTT.

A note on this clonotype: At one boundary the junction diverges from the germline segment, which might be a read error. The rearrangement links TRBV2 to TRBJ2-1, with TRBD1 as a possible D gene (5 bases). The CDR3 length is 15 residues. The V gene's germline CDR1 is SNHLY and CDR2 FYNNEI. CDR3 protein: CAGSSRALSYNEQFF. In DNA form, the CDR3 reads TGTGCCGGCAGTTCCAGGGCTCTCTCCTACAATGAGCAGTTCTTC.

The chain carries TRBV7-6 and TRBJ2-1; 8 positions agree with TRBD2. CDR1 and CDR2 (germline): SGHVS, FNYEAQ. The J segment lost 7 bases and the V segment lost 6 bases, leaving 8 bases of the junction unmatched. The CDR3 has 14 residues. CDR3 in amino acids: CASSGTRGINEQFF. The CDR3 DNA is TGTGCCAGCAGTGGGACTAGGGGTATAAATGAGCAGTTCTTC.

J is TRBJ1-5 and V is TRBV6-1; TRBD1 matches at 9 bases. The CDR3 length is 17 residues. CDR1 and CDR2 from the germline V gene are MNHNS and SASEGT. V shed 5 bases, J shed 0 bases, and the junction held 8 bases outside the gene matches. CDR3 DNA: TGTGCCAGCAGTTTAACAGGGGGCGGGAATAGCAATCAGCCCCAGCATTTT. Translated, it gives CASSLTGGGNSNQPQHF.

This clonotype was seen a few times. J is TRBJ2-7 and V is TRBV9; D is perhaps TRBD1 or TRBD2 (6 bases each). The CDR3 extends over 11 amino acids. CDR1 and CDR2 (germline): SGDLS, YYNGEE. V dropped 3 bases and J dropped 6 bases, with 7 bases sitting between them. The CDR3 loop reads CASSGGAEQYF. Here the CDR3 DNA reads TGTGCCAGCAGCGGGGGGGCCGAGCAGTACTTC.

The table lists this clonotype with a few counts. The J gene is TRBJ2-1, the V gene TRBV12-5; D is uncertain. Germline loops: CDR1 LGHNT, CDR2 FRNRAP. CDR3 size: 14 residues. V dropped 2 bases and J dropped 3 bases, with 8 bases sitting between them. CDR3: CASGLFGGYNEQFF. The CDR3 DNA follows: TGTGCTAGTGGTTTGTTTGGTGGCTACAATGAGCAGTTCTTC.

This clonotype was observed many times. The CDR3 protein is CASSPPERPFYEQYF. CDR3 in DNA: TGTGCCAGCTCACCCCCAGAGCGACCATTCTACGAGCAGTACTTC. The chain links TRBV18 to TRBJ2-7; D is undetermined. Trimming left V 3 bases short and J 3 bases short, with 15 bases between. CDR3 length: 15 residues. Germline CDR1 KGHSH, CDR2 LQKENI.

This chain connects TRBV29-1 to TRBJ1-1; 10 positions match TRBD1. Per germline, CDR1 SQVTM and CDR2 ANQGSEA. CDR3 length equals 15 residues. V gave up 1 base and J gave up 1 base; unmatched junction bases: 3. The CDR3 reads CSVEGDRGRNTEAFF. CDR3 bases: TGCAGCGTTGAAGGGGACAGGGGTCGGAACACTGAAGCTTTCTTT.

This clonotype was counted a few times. The CDR3 sequence: CSARVGPTSPANTGELFF. The CDR3 nucleotides are TGCAGTGCTAGAGTCGGGCCAACCTCCCCCGCTAACACCGGGGAGCTGTTTTTT. This chain joins TRBV20-1 and TRBJ2-2; no clear D gene. Germline CDR1 is DFQATT and CDR2 is SNEGSKA (reference sequence). With 1 base removed from V and 2 bases from J, the gap between germline ends came to 20 bases. The CDR3 totals 18 residues.

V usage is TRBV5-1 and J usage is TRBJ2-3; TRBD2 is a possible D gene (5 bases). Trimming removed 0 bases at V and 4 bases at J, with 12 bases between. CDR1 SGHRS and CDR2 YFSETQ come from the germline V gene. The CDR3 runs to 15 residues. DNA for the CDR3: TGCGCCAGCAGCTTGGTAGCGCAACCACCAGATACGCAGTATTTT. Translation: CASSLVAQPPDTQYF.